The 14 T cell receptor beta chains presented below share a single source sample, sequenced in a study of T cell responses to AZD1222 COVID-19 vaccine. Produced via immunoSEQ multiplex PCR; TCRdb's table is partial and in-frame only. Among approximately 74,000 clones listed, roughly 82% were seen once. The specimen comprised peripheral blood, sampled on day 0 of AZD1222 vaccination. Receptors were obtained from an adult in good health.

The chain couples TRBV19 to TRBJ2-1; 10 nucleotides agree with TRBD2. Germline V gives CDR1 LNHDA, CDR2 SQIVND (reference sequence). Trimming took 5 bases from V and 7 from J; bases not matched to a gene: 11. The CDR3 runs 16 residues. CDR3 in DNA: TGTGCCAGTAGTCGGACTAGCGGAGGAGGAGGTAATGAGCAGTTCTTC. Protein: CASSRTSGGGGNEQFF.

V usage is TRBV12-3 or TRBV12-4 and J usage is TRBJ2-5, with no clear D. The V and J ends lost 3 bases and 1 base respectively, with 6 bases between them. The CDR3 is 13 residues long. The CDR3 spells CASSFGVQETQYF. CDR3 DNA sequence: TGTGCCAGCAGTTTTGGAGTCCAAGAGACCCAGTACTTC.

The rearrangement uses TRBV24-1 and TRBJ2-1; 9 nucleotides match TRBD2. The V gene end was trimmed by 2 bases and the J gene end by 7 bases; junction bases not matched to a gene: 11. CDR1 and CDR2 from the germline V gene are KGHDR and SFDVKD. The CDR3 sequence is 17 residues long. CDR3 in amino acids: CATSDSTGTSLRNEQFF. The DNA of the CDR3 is TGTGCCACCAGTGATTCCACCGGGACTAGCCTAAGGAATGAGCAGTTCTTC.

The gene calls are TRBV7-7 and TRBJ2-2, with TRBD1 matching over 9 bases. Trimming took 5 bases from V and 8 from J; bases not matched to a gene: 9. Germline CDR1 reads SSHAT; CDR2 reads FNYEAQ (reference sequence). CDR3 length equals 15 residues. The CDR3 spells CASSTGQGSGGELFF. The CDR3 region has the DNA TGTGCCAGCAGCACGGGACAGGGATCGGGAGGGGAGCTGTTTTTT.

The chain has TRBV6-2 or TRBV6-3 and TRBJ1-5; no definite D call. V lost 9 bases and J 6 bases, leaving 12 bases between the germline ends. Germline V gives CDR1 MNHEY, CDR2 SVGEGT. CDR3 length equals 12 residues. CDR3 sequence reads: CASSSGPQPQHF. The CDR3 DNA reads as TGTGCCAGTAGCTCTGGGCCTCAGCCCCAGCATTTT.

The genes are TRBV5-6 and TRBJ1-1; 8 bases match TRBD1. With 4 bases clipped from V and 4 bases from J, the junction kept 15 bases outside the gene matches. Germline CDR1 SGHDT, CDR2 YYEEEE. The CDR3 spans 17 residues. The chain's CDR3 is CASSHDRGLEVGTEAFF. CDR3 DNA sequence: TGTGCCAGCAGCCATGACAGGGGACTTGAGGTTGGCACTGAAGCTTTCTTT.

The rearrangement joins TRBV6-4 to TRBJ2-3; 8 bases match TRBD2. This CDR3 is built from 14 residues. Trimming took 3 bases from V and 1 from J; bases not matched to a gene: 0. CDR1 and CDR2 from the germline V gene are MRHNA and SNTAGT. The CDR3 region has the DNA TGTGCCAGCAGTGAAGCGGGGGGCACAGATACGCAGTATTTT. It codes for CASSEAGGTDTQYF.

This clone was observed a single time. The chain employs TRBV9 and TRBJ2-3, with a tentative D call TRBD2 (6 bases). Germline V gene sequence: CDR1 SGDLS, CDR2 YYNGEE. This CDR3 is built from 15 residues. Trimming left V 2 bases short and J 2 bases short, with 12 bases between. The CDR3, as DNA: TGTGCCAGCAGCGTGGACGGACTATTCACAGATACGCAGTATTTT. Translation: CASSVDGLFTDTQYF.

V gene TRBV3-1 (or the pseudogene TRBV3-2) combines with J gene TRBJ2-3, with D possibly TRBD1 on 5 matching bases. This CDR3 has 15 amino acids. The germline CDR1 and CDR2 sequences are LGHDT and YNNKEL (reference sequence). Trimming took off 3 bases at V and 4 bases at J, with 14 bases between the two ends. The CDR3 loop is CASSHPPARADTQYF. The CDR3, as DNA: TGTGCCAGCAGCCATCCCCCAGCCAGGGCAGATACGCAGTATTTT.

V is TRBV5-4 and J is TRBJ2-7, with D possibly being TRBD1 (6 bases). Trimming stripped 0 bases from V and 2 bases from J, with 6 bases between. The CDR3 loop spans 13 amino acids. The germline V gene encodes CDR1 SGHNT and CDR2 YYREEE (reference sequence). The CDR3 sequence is CASSLGGPYEQYF. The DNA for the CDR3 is TGTGCCAGCAGCTTGGGGGGGCCCTACGAGCAGTACTTC.

As DNA, the CDR3 is TGTGCCAGCAGTTTACTTCGGGTCGGGACAGGACCCCCGGCTAGCACAGATACGCAGTATTTT. The encoded protein is CASSLLRVGTGPPASTDTQYF. The chain couples TRBV28 to TRBJ2-3; 8 nucleotides agree with TRBD1. V gave up 2 bases and J gave up 0 bases; unmatched junction bases: 19. The CDR3 contains 21 residues. CDR1 is MDHEN and CDR2 is SYDVKM in the germline V gene.

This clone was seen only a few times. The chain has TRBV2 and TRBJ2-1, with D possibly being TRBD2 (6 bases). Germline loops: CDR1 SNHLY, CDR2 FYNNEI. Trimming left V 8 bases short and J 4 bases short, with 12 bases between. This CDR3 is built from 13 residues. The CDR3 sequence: CASSGEGYNEQFF. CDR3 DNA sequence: TGTGCCAGCTCGGGAGAGGGATACAATGAGCAGTTCTTC. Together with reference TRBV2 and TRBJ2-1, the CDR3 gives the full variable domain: EPEVTQTPSHQVTQMGQEVILRCVPISNHLYFYWYRQILGQKVEFLVSFYNNEISEKSEIFDDQFSVERPDGSNFTLKIRSTKLEDSAMYFCASSGEGYNEQFFGPGTRLTVL.

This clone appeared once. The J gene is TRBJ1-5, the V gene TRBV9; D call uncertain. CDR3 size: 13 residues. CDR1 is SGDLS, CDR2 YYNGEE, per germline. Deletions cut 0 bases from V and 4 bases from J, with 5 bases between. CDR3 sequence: CASSVEENQPQHF. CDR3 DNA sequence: TGTGCCAGCAGCGTAGAGGAAAATCAGCCCCAGCATTTT.

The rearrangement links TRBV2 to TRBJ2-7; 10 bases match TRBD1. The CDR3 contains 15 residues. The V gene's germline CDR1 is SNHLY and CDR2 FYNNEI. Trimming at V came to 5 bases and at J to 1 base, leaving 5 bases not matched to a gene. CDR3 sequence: CASSYRTGGSYEQYF. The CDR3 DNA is TGTGCCAGCAGTTACAGGACAGGGGGTTCCTACGAGCAGTACTTC.